A single T cell receptor beta chain is shown here with its context. CDR3 length: 16 residues. The germline CDR1 and CDR2 sequences are LGHNA and YSLEER. Trimming took 1 base from V and 8 from J; bases not matched to a gene: 8. This entry belongs to a study of T cell repertoires in cytomegalovirus infection. One entry per CDR3 protein, called by TCRdb with MiXCR from the reads. The table includes some 180,000 distinct CDR3 sequences, 17% detected once. Sequencing input: CD8+ T cells from PBMCs. The sequence came from a human donor in good health (CMV status not recorded). Some clones in this sample may be carry-over from other donors' samples. V and J are TRBV4-3 and TRBJ2-1, with 10 bases lining up with TRBD2. In nucleotides, the CDR3 is TGCGCCAGCAGCCAAGGGGCTAGCGGGGGTGGCTATGAGCAGTTCTTC. This translates into CASSQGASGGGYEQFF.